These 21 T cell receptor beta chains share one sample of origin, sequenced in a study of blood T cell repertoires in COVID-19. This table comes from immunoSEQ multiplex PCR, and its TCRdb copy is limited to in-frame clones, with some not included. The repertoire consists of 35,000 to 45,000 clones, with 88% occurring once and the leading ten covering 13% to 15%. Sequencing was done on a sample of peripheral blood. The origin of the receptors is a human donor in a cohort sampled during active COVID-19.

The chain combines TRBV5-1 with TRBJ2-2, with 9 bases that match TRBD1. Looked up from germline, CDR1 is SGHRS and CDR2 is YFSETQ. The junction had 6 bases not matched to a gene; V was cut back by 1 base and J by 8 bases. This CDR3 has 15 residues. The CDR3 DNA is TGCGCCAGCAGCTTGCCAACAGGGGGCATAGGGGAGCTGTTTTTT. Its translation: CASSLPTGGIGELFF.

V and J are TRBV23-1 and TRBJ2-7; D might be TRBD2 (5 bases). TRBV23-1 is designated an ORF whose function remains uncertain. The V and J ends lost 6 bases and 0 bases respectively, with 9 bases between them. The CDR3 is made up of 13 amino acids. CDR3: CASRPRGSYEQYF. The CDR3 bases are TGCGCCAGCAGACCCCGGGGCTCCTACGAGCAGTACTTC.

V gene TRBV7-3 combines with J gene TRBJ2-2, with a tentative D call TRBD1 (6 bases). The germline gives CDR1 SGHTA, CDR2 FQGTGA. The CDR3 consists of 15 residues. V was clipped by 7 bases and J by 7 bases, with 19 bases between them. The CDR3: CASTYWGQQGGELFF. DNA of the CDR3: TGTGCCAGCACCTACTGGGGACAACAGGGCGGGGAGCTGTTTTTT.

The chain recombines TRBV24-1 with TRBJ2-7; possibly TRBD1 for D (6 bases). This CDR3 region has 16 residues. V lost 4 bases and J lost 2, with 17 bases in between. The germline V gene encodes CDR1 KGHDR and CDR2 SFDVKD. The chain's CDR3 is CATSEPLGGGAYEQYF. The CDR3 nucleotides are TGTGCCACCAGTGAACCTTTAGGGGGTGGCGCCTACGAGCAGTACTTC.

V and J are TRBV7-9 and TRBJ1-1; no firm D call. Germline V gene lookup returns CDR1 SEHNR and CDR2 FQNEAQ (reference sequence). The CDR3 spans 13 residues. The V gene lost 4 bases and the J gene lost 3 bases, with 9 bases spanning the gap. CDR3 region: CASSSLSDTEAFF. The CDR3 DNA follows: TGTGCCAGCAGCTCCTTATCCGACACTGAAGCTTTCTTT.

The genes are TRBV7-2 and TRBJ1-6, with 7 nucleotides matching TRBD1. Trimming at V came to 5 bases and at J to 7 bases, leaving 5 bases not matched to a gene. CDR1 and CDR2 (germline): SGHTA, FQGNSA. The CDR3 has 14 amino acids. The DNA for the CDR3 is TGTGCCAGCAGCCTGACAGGGAAGAATTCACCCCTCCACTTT. This codes for CASSLTGKNSPLHF.

The chain recombines TRBV5-4 with TRBJ2-7; the D gene is possibly TRBD2 (5 bases). The V gene lost 4 bases and the J gene lost 3 bases, with 11 bases spanning the gap. Germline assignment: CDR1 SGHNT and CDR2 YYREEE (reference sequence). The CDR3 has 13 residues. CDR3 DNA sequence: TGTGCCAGCAGCCCTGGACGGGACTACGAGCAGTACTTC. Protein sequence: CASSPGRDYEQYF.

The V gene is TRBV14, the J gene TRBJ2-2, with TRBD2 matching over 9 bases. The CDR3 is made up of 18 amino acids. With 4 bases clipped from V and 4 bases from J, the junction kept 13 bases outside the gene matches. Per the germline V gene, CDR1 is SGHDN and CDR2 is FVKESK. CDR3 sequence: CASSLLGTSPSGTGELFF. CDR3 sequence (DNA): TGTGCCAGCAGCCTCCTCGGGACTAGCCCCTCTGGCACCGGGGAGCTGTTTTTT.

This clone came up once. The chain combines TRBV9 with TRBJ2-7; D is possibly TRBD2 (7 bases). There are 14 residues in the CDR3. The V end lost 3 bases, the J end lost 0 bases, and 10 bases lay between the germline ends. CDR1 and CDR2 (germline): SGDLS, YYNGEE. The CDR3 here is CASSGAGASYEQYF. For the CDR3, the DNA is TGTGCCAGCAGCGGGGCGGGGGCCTCCTACGAGCAGTACTTC.

J is TRBJ1-6 and V is TRBV19; TRBD1 might be the D (5 bases). Germline-derived CDR1 and CDR2 are LNHDA and SQIVND (reference sequence). The CDR3 runs to 15 residues. V lost 5 bases, J lost 1 base, and 9 bases lay in between. CDR3 in amino acids: CASSDRGSYNSPLHF. The CDR3 bases are TGTGCCAGTAGTGATAGGGGATCCTATAATTCACCCCTCCACTTT.

Here the CDR3 reads CASLAGITGELFF. In nucleotides, the CDR3 is TGTGCCTCCTTGGCGGGAATCACCGGGGAGCTGTTTTTT. The chain carries TRBV6-5 and TRBJ2-2; a weak D match, TRBD2 (6 bases). This CDR3 contains 13 residues. Germline V gene lookup returns CDR1 MNHEY and CDR2 SVGAGI. Trimming removed 11 bases at V and 4 bases at J, with 14 bases between.

The chain combines TRBV3-1 (or the pseudogene TRBV3-2) with TRBJ2-2; D is uncertain. The CDR3 runs to 15 residues. The ends were cut back, 0 bases at V and 3 bases at J, with 8 bases in the middle. CDR1 LGHDT and CDR2 YNNKEL come from the germline V gene (reference sequence). CDR3 DNA sequence: TGTGCCAGCAGCCAAGATCAGCTAGACACCGGGGAGCTGTTTTTT. It translates to CASSQDQLDTGELFF.

This rearrangement joins TRBV2 to TRBJ2-7, with TRBD1 matching over 7 bases. Germline CDR1 reads SNHLY; CDR2 reads FYNNEI. The J segment lost 3 bases and the V segment lost 8 bases, leaving 10 bases of the junction unmatched. This CDR3 is 14 amino acids long. The CDR3 is CASGVGTAIYEQYF. The CDR3 nucleotides are TGTGCCAGCGGGGTTGGGACAGCGATCTACGAGCAGTACTTC.

The chain uses TRBV12-3 or TRBV12-4 and TRBJ2-2; D is ambiguous. The CDR3 length is 12 residues. Trimming stripped 6 bases from V and 7 bases from J, with 9 bases between. The CDR3 DNA sequence: TGTGCCAGCAGGTACAAAAGCGGGGAGCTGTTTTTT. This encodes CASRYKSGELFF.

The genes are TRBV9 and TRBJ1-4, with D maybe TRBD1 (6 bases). V was shortened by 3 bases and J by 3 bases, with 12 bases between the two germline ends. Germline loops: CDR1 SGDLS, CDR2 YYNGEE. The CDR3 has 15 amino acids. The chain's CDR3 is CASSDTGTANEKLFF. In nucleotides, the CDR3 is TGTGCCAGCAGCGATACAGGGACGGCTAATGAAAAACTGTTTTTT.

This sequence joins TRBV20-1 and TRBJ1-5, with 7 nucleotides matching TRBD1. CDR3 length equals 17 residues. Germline-derived CDR1 and CDR2 are DFQATT and SNEGSKA (reference sequence). The trim removed 3 bases at V and 0 bases at J, leaving 11 bases unmatched. The CDR3 sequence: CSASDRAVPYSNQPQHF. For the CDR3, the DNA is TGCAGTGCTAGTGACAGGGCCGTGCCCTATAGCAATCAGCCCCAGCATTTT.

The chain is built from TRBV2 and TRBJ2-6; 8 nucleotides match TRBD1. The CDR3 has 16 residues. Germline V gene data show CDR1 as SNHLY and CDR2 as FYNNEI. Trimming at V came to 5 bases and at J to 0 bases, leaving 3 bases not matched to a gene. CDR3 DNA sequence: TGTGCCAGCAGTTCCACAGGGGGCTCTGGGGCCAACGTCCTGACTTTC. Its translation is CASSSTGGSGANVLTF. The full variable domain, rest sourced from reference TRBV2 and TRBJ2-6, is EPEVTQTPSHQVTQMGQEVILRCVPISNHLYFYWYRQILGQKVEFLVSFYNNEISEKSEIFDDQFSVERPDGSNFTLKIRSTKLEDSAMYFCASSSTGGSGANVLTFGAGSRLTVL.

This clone occurred once. The J gene is TRBJ2-2, the V gene TRBV5-1; D possibly corresponds to TRBD1 (6 bases). CDR3 length equals 15 residues. Trimming shortened V by 2 bases and J by 5 bases, and 13 bases separated the two germline ends. Germline V gives CDR1 SGHRS, CDR2 YFSETQ. In DNA, the CDR3 is TGCGCCAGCAGCTTCCAGGGGTTGGAGACCGGGGAGCTGTTTTTT. Protein: CASSFQGLETGELFF.

The chain links TRBV19 to TRBJ2-5, with 8 nucleotides matching TRBD2. The V gene end was trimmed by 2 bases and the J gene end by 5 bases; junction bases not matched to a gene: 4. CDR3 length: 14 amino acids. The germline CDR1 and CDR2 sequences are LNHDA and SQIVND (reference sequence). As DNA, the CDR3 is TGTGCCAGTAGTATACGGGGGGGCCCGGAGACCCAGTACTTC. Its protein is CASSIRGGPETQYF.

The rearrangement joins TRBV28 to TRBJ2-7; 8 bases map to TRBD2. The CDR3 extends over 14 amino acids. J gave up 3 bases and V 7 bases, and 8 bases lay outside the gene matches. Germline CDR1 and CDR2: MDHEN and SYDVKM. CDR3 DNA sequence: TGTGCCAGCACCCTCGGGGGGGGCGACTACGAGCAGTACTTC. Residues: CASTLGGGDYEQYF.

This clone was counted between two and nine times. The V and J genes are TRBV7-2 and TRBJ1-5, with 9 bases fitting TRBD1. The CDR3 has 16 residues. The V gene's germline CDR1 is SGHTA and CDR2 FQGNSA. Trimming at V came to 4 bases and at J to 2 bases, leaving 6 bases not matched to a gene. Here the CDR3 DNA reads TGTGCCAGCAGCTCTCCGGGACAGGGAGGCAATCAGCCCCAGCATTTT. Translating gives CASSSPGQGGNQPQHF.